This is a list of T cell receptor beta chains from one sample in a study of T cells after yellow fever vaccination. One entry per CDR3 protein, called by TCRdb with MiXCR from the 5' RACE reads. The sample shows some 170,000 distinct CDR3 sequences, around 9.7% of them seen only once. The source material was CD8+ T cells sorted from PBMCs, sampled 45 days after the yellow fever booster vaccination. These TCRs come from a man between 18 and 29 years old who received the YFV17D yellow fever vaccine. The CDR3 runs from the conserved cysteine through the conserved F or W. Fields, in order: J gene, D gene, clone size, V gene, CDR3 DNA, CDR3 protein. D genes are given only for firm matches. Clone sizes are given selectively: once, few, many, or a class where the clone is expanded.

j_gene: TRBJ2-2; d_gene: .; abundance: many; v_gene: TRBV7-9; CDR3nt: TGTGCCAGCAGCGAGAACACCGGGCCGTACACCGGGGAGCTGTTTTTT; CDR3aa: CASSENTGPYTGELFF
j_gene: TRBJ2-1; d_gene: TRBD2; abundance: .; v_gene: TRBV27; CDR3nt: TGTGCCAGCAGTCTCTTCCGGACTAGCGGGGGGGTTAATGAGCAGTTCTTC; CDR3aa: CASSLFRTSGGVNEQFF
j_gene: TRBJ2-5; d_gene: TRBD2; abundance: once; v_gene: TRBV13; CDR3nt: TGTGCCAGCAGCTCAGCGACTAGCGGGGGGGCATATAACCAAGAGACCCAGTACTTC; CDR3aa: CASSSATSGGAYNQETQYF
j_gene: TRBJ2-3; d_gene: TRBD1; abundance: .; v_gene: TRBV7-8; CDR3nt: TGTGCCAGCAGCTTGTATCGCGGGACAGGGGCACTCACAGATACGCAGTATTTT; CDR3aa: CASSLYRGTGALTDTQYF
j_gene: TRBJ2-3; d_gene: TRBD2; abundance: few; v_gene: TRBV5-1; CDR3nt: TGCGCCAGCAGCCAAGGGACTAGCGGGGGTCCCACAGATACGCAGTATTTT; CDR3aa: CASSQGTSGGPTDTQYF
j_gene: TRBJ2-7; d_gene: TRBD2; abundance: .; v_gene: TRBV4-1; CDR3nt: TGCGCCAGCAGCCCCCTAGCGGGGGGGCCTTCCTCCGAGCAGTACTTC; CDR3aa: CASSPLAGGPSSEQYF
j_gene: TRBJ1-5; d_gene: TRBD1; abundance: .; v_gene: TRBV10-2; CDR3nt: TGCGCCAGCAGTGACAGGGGGCAGCCCCAGCATTTT; CDR3aa: CASSDRGQPQHF
j_gene: TRBJ2-7; d_gene: .; abundance: many; v_gene: TRBV7-2; CDR3nt: TGTGCCAGCAGCTTAGATAGGCACGGGGCCTACGAGCAGTACTTC; CDR3aa: CASSLDRHGAYEQYF
j_gene: TRBJ1-1; d_gene: .; abundance: many; v_gene: TRBV7-2; CDR3nt: TGTGCCAGCACCTACCCCGAGACAGGTAGTTGGGGTGAAGCTTTCTTT; CDR3aa: CASTYPETGSWGEAFF
j_gene: TRBJ2-7; d_gene: .; abundance: few; v_gene: TRBV20-1; CDR3nt: TGCAGTGCTAGAGATGATACGACCTCTATCGGCGAGCAGTACTTC; CDR3aa: CSARDDTTSIGEQYF
j_gene: TRBJ2-7; d_gene: TRBD1; abundance: few; v_gene: TRBV29-1; CDR3nt: TGCAGCGTCACAGGGGCCAATGCCTACGAGCAGTACTTC; CDR3aa: CSVTGANAYEQYF
j_gene: TRBJ2-2; d_gene: .; abundance: many; v_gene: TRBV4-1; CDR3nt: TGCGCCAGCAGCCAAGGGGACCGATACACCGGGGAGCTGTTTTTT; CDR3aa: CASSQGDRYTGELFF
j_gene: TRBJ2-3; d_gene: TRBD2; abundance: few; v_gene: TRBV4-3; CDR3nt: TGCGCCAGCAGCCTCGTAGCGGGGAAACAAACAGATACGCAGTATTTT; CDR3aa: CASSLVAGKQTDTQYF
j_gene: TRBJ2-2; d_gene: TRBD1; abundance: .; v_gene: TRBV24-1; CDR3nt: TGTGCCACCAGGTCCACAGGGGAGTACACCGGGGAGCTGTTTTTT; CDR3aa: CATRSTGEYTGELFF
j_gene: TRBJ1-2; d_gene: .; abundance: .; v_gene: TRBV29-1; CDR3nt: TGCAGCGTTGAAGATCATCCAGTACTGACGTATGGCTACACCTTC; CDR3aa: CSVEDHPVLTYGYTF
j_gene: TRBJ2-2; d_gene: .; abundance: .; v_gene: TRBV27; CDR3nt: TGTGCCAGCAGATCAGGGGTCCCCGGGGAGCTGTTTTTT; CDR3aa: CASRSGVPGELFF
j_gene: TRBJ2-3; d_gene: .; abundance: few; v_gene: TRBV6-5; CDR3nt: TGTGCCAGCAAGGGTACAGATACGCAGTATTTT; CDR3aa: CASKGTDTQYF
j_gene: TRBJ2-3; d_gene: TRBD2; abundance: .; v_gene: TRBV5-6; CDR3nt: TGTGCCAGCAGCCCCGGACTAGCGGCCAATACGCAGTATTTT; CDR3aa: CASSPGLAANTQYF
j_gene: TRBJ1-4; d_gene: .; abundance: .; v_gene: TRBV7-2; CDR3nt: TGTGCCAGCAGCTTAGATGTCAGGGCCTATGAAAAACTGTTTTTT; CDR3aa: CASSLDVRAYEKLFF
j_gene: TRBJ1-2; d_gene: .; abundance: many; v_gene: TRBV12-3/TRBV12-4; CDR3nt: TGTGCCAGCAGTTTCACCCTGGCGGGGGCAAACTATGGCTACACCTTC; CDR3aa: CASSFTLAGANYGYTF
j_gene: TRBJ2-3; d_gene: .; abundance: few; v_gene: TRBV7-2; CDR3nt: TGTGCCAGCAGCTTAGGATTCTTGCGGCTCTACAGCACAGATACGCAGTATTTT; CDR3aa: CASSLGFLRLYSTDTQYF